This T cell receptor beta chain was identified during a study of blood T cell repertoires in COVID-19. The assay was immunoSEQ multiplex PCR, and TCRdb's table has in-frame clones only and misses some. The data hold approximately 140,000 clones, with 80% to 90% observed a single time. The V gene end was trimmed by 3 bases and the J gene end by 6 bases; junction bases not matched to a gene: 0. CDR3 length: 13 amino acids. Germline values: CDR1 LGHDT, CDR2 YNNKEL (reference sequence). This TCR was sampled from a man between 65 and 85 years old with acute or convalescent COVID-19. The chain joins TRBV3-1 (or the pseudogene TRBV3-2) to TRBJ1-5; 9 bases line up with TRBD1. What was sequenced was peripheral blood. The CDR3 is CASSQGQGQPQHF. In DNA form, the CDR3 reads TGTGCCAGCAGCCAGGGACAGGGTCAGCCCCAGCATTTT.